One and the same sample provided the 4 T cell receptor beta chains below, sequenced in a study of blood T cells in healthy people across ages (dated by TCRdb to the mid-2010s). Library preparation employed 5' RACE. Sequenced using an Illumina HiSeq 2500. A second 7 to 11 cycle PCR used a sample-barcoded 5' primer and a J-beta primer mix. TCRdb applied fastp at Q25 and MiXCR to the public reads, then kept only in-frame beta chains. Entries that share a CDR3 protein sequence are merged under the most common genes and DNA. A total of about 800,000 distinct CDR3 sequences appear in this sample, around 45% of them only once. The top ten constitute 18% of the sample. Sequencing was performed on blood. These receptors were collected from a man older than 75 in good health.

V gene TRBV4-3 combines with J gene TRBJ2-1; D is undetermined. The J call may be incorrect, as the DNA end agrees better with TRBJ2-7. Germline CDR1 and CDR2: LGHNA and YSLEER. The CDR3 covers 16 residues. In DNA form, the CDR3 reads TGCGCCAGCAGCCAAGACCCGCGGCAAACCTTCTACGAGCAGTACTTC. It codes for CASSQDPRQTFYEQYF.

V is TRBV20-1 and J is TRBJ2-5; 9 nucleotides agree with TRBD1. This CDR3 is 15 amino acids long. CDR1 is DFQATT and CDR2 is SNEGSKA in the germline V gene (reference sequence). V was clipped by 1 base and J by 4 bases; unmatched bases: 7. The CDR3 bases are TGCAGTGCTAGAGGACCACAGGGGGCAGGAGAGACCCAGTACTTC. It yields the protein CSARGPQGAGETQYF.

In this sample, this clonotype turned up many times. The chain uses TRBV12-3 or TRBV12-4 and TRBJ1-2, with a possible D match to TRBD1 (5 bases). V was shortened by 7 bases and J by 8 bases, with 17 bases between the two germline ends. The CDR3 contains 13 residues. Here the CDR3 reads CASTRSGGSGYTF. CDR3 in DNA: TGTGCCAGCACCCGATCGGGGGGTAGCGGCTACACCTTC.

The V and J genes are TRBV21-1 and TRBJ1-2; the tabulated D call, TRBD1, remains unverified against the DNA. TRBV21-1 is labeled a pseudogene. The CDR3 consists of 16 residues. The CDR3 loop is CASSKYPDRDSYGYTF. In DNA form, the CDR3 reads TGTGCCAGCAGCAAATATCCGGACAGGGACTCCTATGGCTACACCTTC.